What follows are 4 T cell receptor beta chains derived from one specimen sequenced in a study of PD-L1 blockade in urothelial cancer. The assay was immunoSEQ multiplex PCR, and TCRdb's table has in-frame clones only and misses some. Among around 80,000 clones listed, around 93% were seen once. Time point here: peripheral blood 6 weeks after treatment start. The sample here was PBMCs, taken around atezolizumab (anti-PD-L1) treatment. Every receptor here comes from a woman of 80 years or more with urothelial cancer.

The CDR3 DNA reads TGTGCCAGCAGCCGGGAAGCGGCCAGGAGGGGAGAGACCCAGTACTTC. It encodes CASSREAARRGETQYF. The chain employs TRBV11-2 and TRBJ2-5; possibly TRBD2 for D (6 bases). The CDR3 is 16 amino acids. V was pared by 5 bases and J by 4 bases, with 20 bases between. Germline V gene lookup returns CDR1 SGHAT and CDR2 FQNNGV.

This clone was counted a single time. The V call is TRBV27, the J call TRBJ2-7; maybe TRBD2 (5 bases). Trimming cost V 2 bases and J 2 bases, with 10 bases left between them. The CDR3 has 14 residues. Germline loops: CDR1 MNHEY, CDR2 SMNVEV (reference sequence). The CDR3 region has the DNA TGTGCCAGCAGTTTAGTCCCGGGGACCTACGAGCAGTACTTC. Translating gives CASSLVPGTYEQYF.

The gene calls are TRBV7-2 and TRBJ2-3, with a weak D call TRBD2 (5 bases). The CDR3 loop spans 16 amino acids. The germline gives CDR1 SGHTA, CDR2 FQGNSA. V lost 6 bases to trimming and J lost 0 bases, with 16 bases between them. The CDR3 DNA is TGTGCCAGCAGTTCACTAAGCGCGGGTAGCACAGATACGCAGTATTTT. It encodes CASSSLSAGSTDTQYF.

The CDR3 sequence: CASTGTGSYNEQFF. The CDR3 bases are TGTGCTTCGACGGGGACAGGGTCCTACAATGAGCAGTTCTTC. The chain uses TRBV9 and TRBJ2-1; 9 bases match TRBD1. The germline CDR1 and CDR2 sequences are SGDLS and YYNGEE. The CDR3 runs 14 residues.